The T cell receptor beta chain under discussion was sequenced for a study of T-cell reconstitution after alpha-beta-depleted transplantation in children. Unique molecular identifiers featured in how the TCRbeta library was prepared. TCRdb ran MiXCR on the PCR reads and lists one entry per CDR3 protein. The repertoire holds 700,000 to 950,000 distinct CDR3 sequences, with 16% as singletons. The material sequenced was PBMCs, mostly from graft donor cells, taken 360 days after TCRalphabeta/CD19-depleted stem cell transplant. The receptor's source is a male patient under 18 who had a stem cell transplant for acute lymphoblastic leukemia, so the T cells may come from the graft donor.

CDR3 coding DNA: TGTGCCAGCAGCGTAGAAGGATTTTACACAGATACGCAGTATTTT. It translates to CASSVEGFYTDTQYF. The chain uses TRBV9 and TRBJ2-3; D uncertain. The V and J ends lost 0 bases and 2 bases respectively, with 10 bases between them. The germline V gene has CDR1 SGDLS and CDR2 YYNGEE. This CDR3 has 15 residues.